Listed below are T cell receptor beta chains from one sample, sequenced in a study of T cells in Graves' hyperthyroidism and ophthalmopathy. TCRdb itself ran the multiplex PCR reads through MiXCR, one entry per CDR3 protein. The sample carries some 460,000 distinct CDR3 sequences, 15% to 18% recorded once. Sequencing used blood. The receptors were sampled from a woman younger than 30 with Graves' hyperthyroidism. The CDR3 runs from the conserved cysteine through the conserved F or W. D genes are given only for firm matches. Where a row states a size, it is once, few, many or the class of an expanded clone; other rows omit it.

>-|13|-|TRBV5-8|TRBJ2-3
TGTGCCAGCAGCTTGCCCGGTAGAGATACGCAGTATTTT
CASSLPGRDTQYF
>TRBD2|16|-|TRBV9|TRBJ2-3
TGTGCCAGCAGCGTCACTAGCGGGGGGGACACAGATACGCAGTATTTT
CASSVTSGGDTDTQYF
>-|13|many|TRBV27|TRBJ1-5
TGTGCCAGCAGTCCCTATAGCAATCAGCCCCAGCATTTT
CASSPYSNQPQHF
>-|13|many|TRBV5-1|TRBJ2-7
TGCGCCAGCAGCTTCGGGGCCGGGGACGAGCAGTACTTC
CASSFGAGDEQYF
>-|12|few|TRBV29-1|TRBJ1-3
TGCAGCGTCACAGGGATAGGAAACACCATATATTTT
CSVTGIGNTIYF
>-|19|many|TRBV6-2/TRBV6-3|TRBJ2-1
TGTGCCAGCAGCTTATACGGGGGGACAGGATCAATTCCCTACAATGAGCAGTTCTTC
CASSLYGGTGSIPYNEQFF
>-|16|-|TRBV10-3|TRBJ1-1
TGTGCCATCAGTGAAGGGAATCTTTATATGAACACTGAAGCTTTCTTT
CAISEGNLYMNTEAFF
>-|11|many|TRBV11-2|TRBJ1-1
TGTGCCAGCAGCTTCGGACATGAAGCTTTCTTT
CASSFGHEAFF
>TRBD2|16|many|TRBV6-1|TRBJ2-3
TGTGCCAGCAGTTACGTAAAAACGCGGGGGGACGATACGCAGTATTTT
CASSYVKTRGDDTQYF
>TRBD1|17|many|TRBV11-3|TRBJ2-2
TGTGCCAGCAGCCCCCGCGCCGGGACAGGGGCCACCGGGGAGCTGTTTTTT
CASSPRAGTGATGELFF
>TRBD1|17|few|TRBV7-8|TRBJ1-3
TGTGCCAGCAGCTTAGCGAGGACAGGGGATTCTGGAAACACCATATATTTT
CASSLARTGDSGNTIYF
>TRBD2|16|-|TRBV4-2|TRBJ2-1
TGTGCCAGCAGCCGGCAGGGGACTAGAGTATACAATGAGCAGTTCTTC
CASSRQGTRVYNEQFF
>-|13|few|TRBV20-1|TRBJ1-2
TGCAGTGCAGCGGGAGGAGCTTCCTATGGCTACACCTTC
CSAAGGASYGYTF
>-|14|many|TRBV6-2/TRBV6-3|TRBJ1-2
TGTGCCAGCAGTTACTTGGGGCGAGGCTATGGCTACACCTTC
CASSYLGRGYGYTF
>-|12|few|TRBV7-9|TRBJ1-1
TGTGCCAGCAGCTTAATATGGGAAGAAGCTTTCTTT
CASSLIWEEAFF
>-|14|-|TRBV19|TRBJ2-7
TGTGCCAGTAGTATGAATGGAGGGGGCGGCGAGCAGTACTTC
CASSMNGGGGEQYF
>TRBD1|15|many|TRBV6-1|TRBJ1-2
TGTGCCAGCAGTAGCCCGCAGGGGGCATGGGATGGCTACACCTTC
CASSSPQGAWDGYTF
>TRBD1|16|-|TRBV12-3/TRBV12-4|TRBJ1-1
TGTGCCAGCAGTTTATTAGGGACAGGGGTCAACACTGAAGCTTTCTTT
CASSLLGTGVNTEAFF
>-|14|-|TRBV4-2|TRBJ2-3
TGTGCCAGCAGCCAAGATTCCGGCGAGGATACGCAGTATTTT
CASSQDSGEDTQYF
>-|15|many|TRBV2|TRBJ2-1
TGTGCCAGCAGTGGAAGGGACGCCGCCTACAATGAGCAGTTCTTC
CASSGRDAAYNEQFF
>-|14|-|TRBV6-1|TRBJ2-7
TGTGCCAGCAGTCCGTCCTCCGGGCCCCACGAGCAGTACTTC
CASSPSSGPHEQYF
>-|17|many|TRBV11-2|TRBJ2-7
TGTGCCAGCAGCTTTGTAACTAGTCGAAGCTTGGCCTACGAGCAGTACTTC
CASSFVTSRSLAYEQYF
>-|15|-|TRBV6-2/TRBV6-3|TRBJ2-1
TGTGCCAGCAGTGGGGTGAGGTCGATCCCGGGTGAGCAGTTCTTC
CASSGVRSIPGEQFF
>TRBD1|13|many|TRBV11-2|TRBJ2-7
TGTGCCAGCAGCTTATCGGACAGGAACGAGCAGTACTTC
CASSLSDRNEQYF
>TRBD1|15|few|TRBV20-1|TRBJ2-7
TGCAGTGCTAGAGATCGGACAGGGGGAAAATACGAGCAGTACTTC
CSARDRTGGKYEQYF
>-|15|many|TRBV20-1|TRBJ2-7
TGCAGTGCTAGGTCGAGCGGGCAAAGCTCCTACGAGCAGTACTTC
CSARSSGQSSYEQYF
>TRBD2|14|-|TRBV20-1|TRBJ2-1
TGCGGGGCTAGCGGGGGGGGGGGGAACAATGAGCAGTTCTTC
CGASGGGGNNEQFF
>TRBD2|17|many|TRBV7-2|TRBJ2-4
TGTGCCAGCAGCTTGGGACTAGCGGGGCTGCCTGGAAACATTCAGTACTTC
CASSLGLAGLPGNIQYF
>TRBD1|18|few|TRBV5-8|TRBJ2-1
TGTGCCAGCAGCCGTATTCCGCGGGACAGGGAAACCTACAATGAGCAGTTCTTC
CASSRIPRDRETYNEQFF
>-|12|few|TRBV13|TRBJ1-2
TGTGCCAGCAGCGCCCTGGGGGGTGGCTACACCTTC
CASSALGGGYTF
>-|17|-|TRBV10-1|TRBJ1-1
TGCGCCAGCAGGCCCGACCTGCCAGGACCCAATGAGGATGAAGCTTTCTTT
CASRPDLPGPNEDEAFF
>-|11|many|TRBV29-1|TRBJ2-4
TGCAGCGTTGATGGGGGGAACATTCAGTACTTC
CSVDGGNIQYF
>-|15|many|TRBV28|TRBJ2-1
TGTGCCAGCAGTTCCCCGGCTAGGCCCTACAATGAGCAGTTCTTC
CASSSPARPYNEQFF
>-|13|-|TRBV2|TRBJ2-7
TGTGCCAGCGGCCAAAGGGCTTCCTACGAGCAGTACTTC
CASGQRASYEQYF
>-|15|-|TRBV20-1|TRBJ1-5
TGCAGTGCTAGAGATTCGGTTAGAAGCAATCAGCCCCAGCATTTT
CSARDSVRSNQPQHF
>-|16|-|TRBV4-1|TRBJ2-5
TGCGCCAGCAGCCAAAGCAGACAGGACCTCCAAGAGACCCAGTACTTC
CASSQSRQDLQETQYF
>TRBD1|15|-|TRBV5-1|TRBJ2-2
TGCGCCAGCAGCTTGGAAGACAGGGGGGCCGGGGAGCTGTTTTTT
CASSLEDRGAGELFF
>-|13|few|TRBV27|TRBJ2-1
TGTGCCAGCAGAGTACAGGGTTCCAATGAGCAGTTCTTC
CASRVQGSNEQFF
>-|14|few|TRBV9|TRBJ1-2
TGTGCCAGCAGCGTAACCACGGAGTTCTATGGCTACACCTTC
CASSVTTEFYGYTF
>-|13|-|TRBV2|TRBJ1-3
TGTGCCGGTACGTTGGGCTCTGGAAACACCATATATTTT
CAGTLGSGNTIYF
>-|15|-|TRBV11-2|TRBJ1-2
TGTGCCAGCAGTTACGAGGTAGACGATTACTATGGCTACACCTTC
CASSYEVDDYYGYTF
>TRBD1|17|many|TRBV7-3|TRBJ2-2
TGTGCCAGCAGCTTATCCCCGACAGGGGCGAACACCGGGGAGCTGTTTTTT
CASSLSPTGANTGELFF